The 23 T cell receptor beta chains below all came from one sample that was sequenced in a study of beta chain features in type 1 diabetes. Study-level points and caveats: All four CD4+ subsets from Type 1 diabetes patients carried moderately but significantly shorter TCRB CDR3s.

The authors reverse transcribed all of the isolated RNA, so sequencing captured expressed TCRB transcripts. Generated by immunoSEQ multiplex PCR, the TCRdb table keeps only in-frame clones and is missing some. The sample lists a few hundred thousand clones; 14% were seen once. Antigens for these TCRs are unknown. The specimen sequenced was naive CD4+ T cells from blood. These receptors were obtained from a man aged 25-45 years with type 1 diabetes.

This clone was counted between two and nine times. The V gene is TRBV5-1, the J gene TRBJ2-1, with 10 bases matching TRBD1. Unmatched junction bases numbered 9, after V lost 4 bases and J lost 14 bases. Germline CDR1 reads SGHRS; CDR2 reads YFSETQ. The CDR3 spans 13 residues. The CDR3 coding sequence is TGCGCCAGCAGCCGGGACGACAGGGGGCAAAAGTTCTTC. Encoded protein: CASSRDDRGQKFF.

The gene calls are TRBV5-1 and TRBJ2-1; 7 nucleotides line up with TRBD2. The junction had 9 bases not matched to a gene; V was cut back by 1 base and J by 8 bases. The CDR3 is 15 residues long. The germline V gene encodes CDR1 SGHRS and CDR2 YFSETQ. The CDR3 nucleotides read TGCGCCAGCAGCTTGCCGGGGGGACCCATGGATGAGCAGTTCTTC. Its translation: CASSLPGGPMDEQFF.

The V call is TRBV4-1, the J call TRBJ2-7; 8 bases match TRBD1. This CDR3 region has 14 residues. CDR1 MGHRA and CDR2 YSYEKL come from the germline V gene. Losses at the gene ends were 3 bases for V and 7 bases for J; bases not matched to a gene: 8. DNA for the CDR3: TGCGCCAGCAGCCAGGCGACAGGGGTGGGGGAGCAGTACTTC. Residues: CASSQATGVGEQYF.

The chain links TRBV5-1 to TRBJ2-5; 13 nucleotides align to TRBD2. There are 20 residues in the CDR3. With V trimmed by 1 base and J by 3 bases, 15 bases remained unmatched. Germline-derived CDR1 and CDR2 are SGHRS and YFSETQ. The CDR3 DNA follows: TGCGCCAGCAGCTTGACCACAGGGGGCCGCGGACTAGCGGGGGAAGAGACCCAGTACTTC. Encoded protein: CASSLTTGGRGLAGEETQYF.

This clone was recorded a few times. The genes are TRBV10-3 and TRBJ2-3; TRBD1 matches 8 bases. With 7 bases clipped from V and 2 bases from J, the junction kept 11 bases outside the gene matches. There are 16 residues in the CDR3. Germline V CDR1 and CDR2: ENHRY, SYGVKD. This CDR3 is CAITMSGQGDTDTQYF. The CDR3 region has the DNA TGTGCCATCACCATGTCCGGACAGGGAGACACAGATACGCAGTATTTT.

With respect to this clone: Other DNA sequences of this sample code for an identical CDR3. The chain employs TRBV30 and TRBJ1-1; D perhaps matches TRBD1 (6 bases). V lost 4 bases, J lost 1 base, and 7 bases lay in between. CDR1 GTSNPN and CDR2 SVGIG come from the germline V gene (reference sequence). This CDR3 region has 12 residues. CDR3 sequence (DNA): TGTGCCTGGAAAGGGGGGAACACTGAAGCTTTCTTT. Translated: CAWKGGNTEAFF.

The genes are TRBV2 and TRBJ1-2, with unresolved D. Germline CDR1 reads SNHLY; CDR2 reads FYNNEI. Trimming took 6 bases from V and 8 from J, leaving 16 bases between them. The CDR3 extends over 13 amino acids. The CDR3 region has the DNA TGTGCCAGCAGGCTAGAAGGAACTCGAGGCTACACCTTC. It specifies CASRLEGTRGYTF.

The V and J genes are TRBV5-6 and TRBJ2-2, with 8 bases fitting TRBD2. Per germline, CDR1 SGHDT and CDR2 YYEEEE. Trimming took 3 bases from V and 5 from J; bases not matched to a gene: 6. The length of the CDR3 is 15 residues. The CDR3 spells CASSYSGSGTGELFF. The CDR3 DNA is TGTGCCAGCAGCTACAGCGGGAGCGGGACCGGGGAGCTGTTTTTT.

This clone has only a few counts. The same CDR3 also results from other DNA sequences found in this sample. This chain links TRBV30 with TRBJ2-3, with D perhaps matching TRBD1 (6 bases). The CDR3 runs 13 residues. Germline CDR1 is GTSNPN and CDR2 is SVGIG (reference sequence). V lost 5 bases to trimming and J lost 0 bases, with 9 bases between them. CDR3 nucleotide sequence: TGTGCCTGGTCCAGGGGTAGCACAGATACGCAGTATTTT. Its translation: CAWSRGSTDTQYF.

This sequence joins TRBV10-3 and TRBJ2-5, with 7 bases fitting TRBD1. CDR3 length equals 14 residues. Germline trimming cut 6 bases from V and 4 bases from J; bases unmatched to any gene: 8. The germline V gene has CDR1 ENHRY and CDR2 SYGVKD. The CDR3 DNA reads TGTGCCATCAGGACAGGGCCGACGGGAGAGACCCAGTACTTC. Translated, it gives CAIRTGPTGETQYF.

J is TRBJ1-2 and V is TRBV28; tentative D call: TRBD1 (5 bases). The CDR3 is made up of 14 amino acids. V shed 4 bases and J shed 3 bases, with 12 bases lying between them. The V gene's germline CDR1 is MDHEN and CDR2 SYDVKM. The CDR3 protein is CASSSPLGHYGYTF. CDR3 coding DNA: TGTGCCAGCAGTTCCCCTTTGGGGCACTATGGCTACACCTTC.

The DNA for the CDR3 is TGCGCCAGCAGCCTAAAACCGGAGGGCTCCTACGAGCAGTACTTC. Translation gives CASSLKPEGSYEQYF. The chain uses TRBV4-1 and TRBJ2-7; D might be TRBD2 (6 bases). V dropped 4 bases and J dropped 0 bases, with 13 bases sitting between them. This CDR3 comprises 15 residues. The germline V gene encodes CDR1 MGHRA and CDR2 YSYEKL.

This clone was detected a few times. The same CDR3 arises from other DNA sequences in this sample as well. J is TRBJ1-1 and V is TRBV27; D might be TRBD1 (6 bases). Trimming took 6 bases from V and 0 from J, leaving 8 bases between them. The CDR3 extends over 13 amino acids. Per germline, CDR1 MNHEY and CDR2 SMNVEV (reference sequence). The CDR3 protein is CASRQGMNTEAFF. For the CDR3, the DNA is TGTGCCAGCAGACAGGGTATGAACACTGAAGCTTTCTTT.

This clone turned up a few times. The CDR3 here is CASSLQGEQFF. The CDR3 bases are TGTGCCAGCAGCTTACAGGGTGAGCAGTTCTTC. The chain carries TRBV7-2 and TRBJ2-1; TRBD1 is a possible D gene (5 bases). The V end lost 2 bases, the J end lost 9 bases, and 5 bases lay between the germline ends. This CDR3 region has 11 residues. Per the germline V gene, CDR1 is SGHTA and CDR2 is FQGNSA.

This clone has a handful of counts. This sample includes further DNA sequences coding for the same CDR3. V is TRBV30 and J is TRBJ2-3, with TRBD2 identical over 7 bases. Losses at the gene ends were 1 base for V and 3 bases for J; bases not matched to a gene: 4. The CDR3 has 14 residues. Germline loops: CDR1 GTSNPN, CDR2 SVGIG (reference sequence). The CDR3 spells CAWSGGGGTDTQYF. The CDR3 DNA sequence: TGTGCCTGGAGTGGGGGCGGGGGAACAGATACGCAGTATTTT.

The chain links TRBV28 to TRBJ1-6; the D is unclear. V dropped 7 bases and J dropped 7 bases, with 17 bases sitting between them. The CDR3 extends over 15 amino acids. Germline CDR1 MDHEN, CDR2 SYDVKM. For the CDR3, the DNA is TGTGCCAGCAACCCATCGTGGAGGGCGAATTCACCCCTCCACTTT. Translated, it gives CASNPSWRANSPLHF. Variable domain in full (rest from reference TRBV28 and TRBJ1-6): DVKVTQSSRYLVKRTGEKVFLECVQDMDHENMFWYRQDPGLGLRLIYFSYDVKMKEKGDIPEGYSVSREKKERFSLILESASTNQTSMYLCASNPSWRANSPLHFGNGTRLTVT.

The chain has TRBV4-1 and TRBJ2-6, with 7 bases aligning to TRBD1. Germline trimming cut 2 bases from V and 4 bases from J; bases unmatched to any gene: 2. Germline CDR1 reads MGHRA; CDR2 reads YSYEKL. There are 15 residues in the CDR3. The CDR3 DNA reads as TGCGCCAGCAGCCAAACAGGGGCCGGGGCCAACGTCCTGACTTTC. Its translation is CASSQTGAGANVLTF.

This chain joins TRBV7-9 and TRBJ1-6, with 9 bases matching TRBD1. Germline V lookup: CDR1 SEHNR, CDR2 FQNEAQ (reference sequence). The CDR3 covers 15 residues. Germline trimming cut 5 bases from V and 13 bases from J; bases unmatched to any gene: 12. The CDR3 DNA follows: TGTGCCAGCAGCCCAGGGACAGGGCTAATGGGGCCCCTCCACTTT. The encoded protein is CASSPGTGLMGPLHF.

This clone was recorded a few times. The chain couples TRBV11-2 to TRBJ2-1; D may be TRBD1 (5 bases). The CDR3 sequence is 16 residues long. In germline, CDR1 is SGHAT, CDR2 FQNNGV. V was shortened by 3 bases and J by 0 bases, with 12 bases between the two germline ends. Written as DNA, the CDR3 is TGTGCCAGCAGCTTGTCGGACATACGCTCCTACAATGAGCAGTTCTTC. Protein product: CASSLSDIRSYNEQFF. Looking up the rest from reference TRBV11-2 and TRBJ2-1 gives the full variable domain: EAGVAQSPRYKIIEKRQSVAFWCNPISGHATLYWYQQILGQGPKLLIQFQNNGVVDDSQLPKDRFSAERLKGVDSTLKIQPAKLEDSAVYLCASSLSDIRSYNEQFFGPGTRLTVL.

This clone has just a few counts. The chain employs TRBV15 and TRBJ2-1; no firm D call. The V gene's germline CDR1 is LNHNV and CDR2 YYDKDF (reference sequence). The CDR3 runs 12 residues. With 2 bases removed from V and 7 bases from J, the gap between germline ends came to 6 bases. The chain's CDR3 is CATSRLGNEQFF. The CDR3 coding sequence is TGTGCCACCAGCAGACTAGGAAATGAGCAGTTCTTC.

This clone was observed a few times. The genes are TRBV7-9 and TRBJ1-2; tentative D call: TRBD1 (5 bases). CDR1 and CDR2 from the germline V gene are SEHNR and FQNEAQ (reference sequence). Trimming took 6 bases from V and 8 from J, leaving 19 bases between them. The CDR3 is 14 amino acids. As DNA, the CDR3 is TGTGCCAGCAGACAATCCGGGGGGGTAGACGGCTACACCTTC. The encoded protein is CASRQSGGVDGYTF. Complete variable domain (other parts from reference TRBV7-9 and TRBJ1-2): DTGVSQNPRHKITKRGQNVTFRCDPISEHNRLYWYRQTLGQGPEFLTYFQNEAQLEKSRLLSDRFSAERPKGSFSTLEIQRTEQGDSAMYLCASRQSGGVDGYTFGSGTRLTVV.

This clone was observed a handful of times. This chain connects TRBV2 to TRBJ1-5, with D perhaps matching TRBD1 (6 bases). Germline CDR1 reads SNHLY; CDR2 reads FYNNEI. V shed 6 bases and J shed 0 bases, with 12 bases lying between them. The CDR3 sequence is 15 residues long. DNA of the CDR3: TGTGCCAGCAGGAGCGGGACAACTAGCAATCAGCCCCAGCATTTT. This encodes CASRSGTTSNQPQHF.

CDR3: CAWSVSWGYTF. Written as DNA, the CDR3 is TGTGCCTGGAGTGTCAGTTGGGGCTACACCTTC. The V and J genes are TRBV30 and TRBJ1-2; D call uncertain. Trimming pared 0 bases from V and 8 bases from J, leaving 7 bases between. The CDR3 extends over 11 amino acids. The germline gives CDR1 GTSNPN, CDR2 SVGIG (reference sequence).